Listed below are T cell receptor beta chains from one sample, sequenced in a study of quantifying T cell responses using KT2 cells. MiXCR was run by TCRdb on the UMI-ligation and nested PCR reads, yielding one entry per CDR3 protein. The sample contains over 40,000 distinct CDR3 sequences, 11% of which appear only once. Sequencing input: PBMCs spiked with cells of the T cell clone KT2. The origin of the receptors is a human donor. CDR3s include the opening cysteine and the closing phenylalanine or tryptophan. The D gene is left open where the match is weak. Only some rows state a clone size, as once, few, many or a class for expanded clones.

clone size	V gene	J gene	D gene	CDR3 protein	CDR3 DNA
many	TRBV2	TRBJ2-7	NA	CASRGNSGFSYEQYF	TGTGCCAGCAGAGGAAATTCGGGGTTTTCCTACGAGCAGTACTTC
NA	TRBV10-3	TRBJ2-3	NA	CAIRGGADTQYF	TGTGCCATCCGAGGGGGGGCAGATACGCAGTATTTT
many	TRBV6-5	TRBJ1-5	TRBD1	CASSPILGGRSNQPQHF	TGTGCCAGCAGCCCGATTCTAGGGGGCCGGAGCAATCAGCCCCAGCATTTT
medium-sized	TRBV20-1	TRBJ2-1	TRBD2	CSAEYLAGGINEQFF	TGCAGTGCGGAATATCTAGCGGGGGGGATCAATGAGCAGTTCTTC
many	TRBV4-3	TRBJ2-3	NA	CASSQTGITDTQYF	TGCGCCAGCAGCCAAACGGGGATCACAGATACGCAGTATTTT
NA	TRBV12-5	TRBJ2-1	NA	CASGLWEFEQFF	TGTGCTAGTGGTTTGTGGGAGTTTGAGCAGTTCTTC
NA	TRBV7-2	TRBJ2-1	TRBD2	CASSLVASGAYNEQFF	TGTGCCAGCAGCTTAGTGGCTAGCGGGGCATACAATGAGCAGTTCTTC
NA	TRBV2	TRBJ2-1	TRBD2	CASTLELAGNNEQFF	TGTGCCAGCACTTTAGAACTAGCGGGAAACAATGAGCAGTTCTTC
NA	TRBV11-2	TRBJ2-1	TRBD2	CASRGLAGDSSYNEQFF	TGTGCCAGCAGAGGACTAGCGGGAGATAGTTCCTACAATGAGCAGTTCTTC
NA	TRBV18	TRBJ1-2	NA	CASSPESGVYNNYGYTF	TGTGCCAGCTCACCAGAGTCGGGGGTCTACAATAACTATGGCTACACCTTC
NA	TRBV10-3	TRBJ1-2	NA	CAISESRNGQANYGYTF	TGTGCCATCAGTGAGTCGAGGAATGGGCAGGCTAACTATGGCTACACCTTC
few	TRBV30	TRBJ1-1	NA	CAWGQDTEAFF	TGTGCCTGGGGCCAGGACACTGAAGCTTTCTTT
many	TRBV11-3	TRBJ1-2	TRBD1	CASSGRGENGYTF	TGTGCCAGCAGCGGCAGGGGGGAAAATGGCTACACCTTC
few	TRBV7-3	TRBJ2-1	NA	CASSLEGSYNEQFF	TGTGCCAGCAGCTTAGAGGGCTCCTACAATGAGCAGTTCTTC
few	TRBV9	TRBJ2-7	NA	CASSVGGPYEQYF	TGTGCCAGCAGCGTAGGCGGACCTTACGAGCAGTACTTC
NA	TRBV12-3/TRBV12-4	TRBJ1-5	TRBD1	CASSSGQARPQHF	TGTGCCAGCAGTTCGGGACAGGCAAGGCCCCAGCATTTT
NA	TRBV7-3	TRBJ2-1	NA	CASSLRQGAGTNEQFF	TGTGCCAGCAGCTTAAGACAGGGCGCGGGGACCAATGAGCAGTTCTTC
many	TRBV9	TRBJ2-1	NA	CASSVVGDEQFF	TGTGCCAGCAGCGTAGTGGGGGATGAGCAGTTCTTC
few	TRBV6-2/TRBV6-3	TRBJ2-1	NA	CASSSPWGFGGINEQFF	TGTGCCAGCAGTTCTCCGTGGGGGTTTGGGGGTATCAATGAGCAGTTCTTC
few	TRBV7-9	TRBJ2-2	NA	CASIPPPIATISGELFF	TGTGCCAGCATCCCGCCCCCGATAGCAACGATTTCCGGGGAGCTGTTTTTT
NA	TRBV6-5	TRBJ2-3	NA	CASSYSRSDTQYF	TGTGCCAGCAGTTACTCGCGGAGTGATACGCAGTATTTT
NA	TRBV12-3/TRBV12-4	TRBJ1-1	NA	CASSLGGGLTEAFF	TGTGCCAGCAGTTTGGGGGGAGGTCTCACTGAAGCTTTCTTT
once	TRBV5-4	TRBJ1-2	NA	CASRGIRSSGYTF	TGTGCCAGCAGGGGAATACGTAGCTCTGGCTACACCTTC
few	TRBV4-2	TRBJ1-2	NA	CASSQLLLRDNYGYTF	TGTGCCAGCAGCCAATTGCTCCTCCGGGACAACTATGGCTACACCTTC
NA	TRBV10-1	TRBJ2-3	NA	CASSGVTTDTQYF	TGCGCCAGCAGCGGGGTTACCACAGATACGCAGTATTTT
many	TRBV20-1	TRBJ2-7	TRBD2	CSARGLGGGNEQYF	TGCAGTGCTAGAGGCCTGGGGGGGGGTAACGAGCAGTACTTC
NA	TRBV5-1	TRBJ1-3	TRBD1	CASSLTGGEGNTIYF	TGCGCCAGCAGCCTGACAGGGGGCGAAGGAAACACCATATATTTT
NA	TRBV27	TRBJ2-7	TRBD1	CASSLATGPLYEQYF	TGTGCCAGCAGTTTAGCGACAGGGCCCCTCTACGAGCAGTACTTC
many	TRBV12-3/TRBV12-4	TRBJ2-2	NA	CASSLAALGTGELFF	TGTGCCAGCAGCCTCGCGGCCCTAGGGACCGGGGAGCTGTTTTTT
many	TRBV11-3	TRBJ2-7	TRBD1	CASSRDSISGEQYF	TGTGCCAGCAGCCGGGACAGCATCTCTGGGGAGCAGTACTTC
NA	TRBV13	TRBJ2-3	TRBD2	CASSLGGSGTTSTDTQYF	TGTGCCAGCAGCTTAGGTGGTAGCGGGACCACTAGCACAGATACGCAGTATTTT
few	TRBV11-2	TRBJ1-1	NA	CASSLDRSGEPPFF	TGTGCCAGCAGCTTAGATCGCTCAGGCGAGCCTCCTTTCTTT
few	TRBV4-3	TRBJ1-6	TRBD1	CASSQSTGQGGSPLHF	TGCGCCAGCAGCCAATCCACGGGACAGGGGGGATCACCCCTCCACTTT
many	TRBV6-6	TRBJ2-1	NA	CASTRAERNEQFF	TGTGCCAGCACCCGGGCGGAGAGGAATGAGCAGTTCTTC
few	TRBV3-1	TRBJ2-5	TRBD2	CASSRHGLAGRRPQETQYF	TGTGCCAGCAGCCGCCACGGACTAGCGGGGAGAAGACCGCAAGAGACCCAGTACTTC
many	TRBV12-3/TRBV12-4	TRBJ1-1	TRBD1	CASSPDTGEDTEAFF	TGTGCCAGCAGCCCAGACACAGGGGAAGACACTGAAGCTTTCTTT
few	TRBV20-1	TRBJ2-2	TRBD2	CSARDSGKDTGELFF	TGCAGTGCTAGAGATAGCGGGAAGGACACCGGGGAGCTGTTTTTT
many	TRBV3-1	TRBJ2-5	NA	CASSPISKGGDSGTQYF	TGTGCCAGCAGCCCTATCTCCAAGGGTGGGGACTCGGGGACCCAGTACTTC
NA	TRBV18	TRBJ1-1	NA	CASSPNREHTEAFF	TGTGCCAGCTCACCAAACAGGGAGCACACTGAAGCTTTCTTT
NA	TRBV11-2	TRBJ2-5	NA	CASSLARGGMETQYF	TGTGCCAGCAGCTTAGCCCGAGGGGGTATGGAGACCCAGTACTTC
many	TRBV27	TRBJ2-7	NA	CASSPAGHEQYF	TGTGCCAGCAGCCCCGCTGGGCACGAGCAGTACTTC
NA	TRBV25-1	TRBJ2-3	NA	CASSDVSPGDTQYF	TGTGCCAGCAGTGATGTGTCCCCCGGGGATACGCAGTATTTT
few	TRBV2	TRBJ2-4	NA	CASSLDLAKNIQYF	TGTGCCAGCAGCCTGGATTTAGCCAAAAACATTCAGTACTTC
NA	TRBV3-1	TRBJ1-1	TRBD1	CASSRQQGGSFF	TGTGCCAGCAGCCGTCAACAGGGGGGATCTTTCTTT
few	TRBV11-3	TRBJ2-3	TRBD2	CASSFRSGDTDTQYF	TGTGCCAGCAGCTTCCGAAGCGGGGACACAGATACGCAGTATTTT
few	TRBV14	TRBJ1-2	NA	CASSQDAANYGYTF	TGTGCCAGCAGCCAAGATGCAGCGAACTATGGCTACACCTTC
many	TRBV11-3	TRBJ2-5	TRBD2	CASSSRDFQRGIETQYF	TGTGCCAGCAGCTCTCGTGACTTCCAGCGGGGTATAGAGACCCAGTACTTC
NA	TRBV19	TRBJ1-6	NA	CASSTTGRESPLHF	TGTGCCAGTAGCACCACAGGGAGGGAATCACCCCTCCACTTT
many	TRBV4-2	TRBJ2-7	NA	CASSQEGYEQYF	TGTGCCAGCAGCCAAGAGGGGTACGAGCAGTACTTC
NA	TRBV4-1	TRBJ2-7	TRBD2	CASSPGGSASGSEGSSYEQYF	TGCGCCAGCAGCCCAGGCGGGTCGGCTAGCGGGAGTGAAGGGAGCTCCTACGAGCAGTACTTC
NA	TRBV27	TRBJ1-2	TRBD1	CASRTDRVIGGYTF	TGTGCCAGCAGGACCGACAGGGTGATTGGTGGCTACACCTTC
few	TRBV12-3/TRBV12-4	TRBJ1-3	NA	CASSPSIRNTIYF	TGTGCCAGCAGTCCCTCCATTCGAAACACCATATATTTT
NA	TRBV7-9	TRBJ1-1	NA	CASIGATSNTEAFF	TGTGCCAGCATTGGGGCCACCTCGAACACTGAAGCTTTCTTT
NA	TRBV7-8	TRBJ2-3	NA	CASTPQLWGSTDTQYF	TGTGCCAGCACCCCACAGCTGTGGGGCAGTACAGATACGCAGTATTTT
NA	TRBV20-1	TRBJ1-2	NA	CSARGGWFRDYGYTF	TGCAGTGCTAGAGGGGGCTGGTTTCGGGACTATGGCTACACCTTC
few	TRBV5-1	TRBJ2-1	NA	CASSLRGFGSYNEQFF	TGCGCCAGCAGCTTGAGGGGGTTCGGCTCCTACAATGAGCAGTTCTTC
few	TRBV7-2	TRBJ1-6	TRBD1	CASSIAGTDYNSPLHF	TGTGCCAGCAGCATAGCGGGGACAGACTATAATTCACCCCTCCACTTT
few	TRBV19	TRBJ2-7	NA	CASSLSGAANEQYF	TGTGCCAGTAGTCTCTCGGGGGCTGCTAACGAGCAGTACTTC
many	TRBV29-1	TRBJ1-2	NA	CSAAGIRDGYTF	TGCAGCGCCGCGGGCATTAGAGATGGCTACACCTTC
many	TRBV29-1	TRBJ2-1	TRBD2	CSVADGGGQFF	TGCAGCGTCGCGGATGGGGGGGGTCAGTTCTTC